This TCR beta chain was identified during a study of OX40 agonist ivuxolimab in advanced cancers. Study details: Ivuxolimab, an agonistic anti-OX40 (CD134) antibody, was given to patients. Treatment received earlier with anti-PD-1, anti-PD-L1 or anti-CTLA-4 agents was allowed, and more than 30% had some.

In the case of this clone: Its antigen is as yet unknown.

The data were produced by immunoSEQ multiplex PCR, yet TCRdb's version contains in-frame clones alone and is incomplete. Altogether over 100,000 clones are present, about 93% being singletons, with the ten largest covering roughly 1%. Germline V gene data show CDR1 as SEHNR and CDR2 as FQNEAQ (reference sequence). The length of the CDR3 is 13 residues. V was clipped by 5 bases and J by 7 bases, with 11 bases between them. Study-wide results and limits: Partial responders receiving 0.1-3.0 mg/kg showed among the lowest clonal expansion.

The source was CD4+ or CD8+ T cells sorted from blood, collected in a trial of the OX40 agonist ivuxolimab. The source is an adult with an advanced solid tumor such as melanoma, head and neck, liver or kidney cancer. The chain is built from TRBV7-9 and TRBJ1-4; D is ambiguous. The CDR3 region is CASSTSLSEKLFF. In DNA, the CDR3 is TGTGCCAGCAGCACTTCCCTCTCTGAAAAACTGTTTTTT.